This T cell receptor beta chain was observed in a study of cytomegalovirus exposure and HLA in healthy donors. Across the whole study: Early released data had tens of millions of unique TCRs, all coming from HLA-typed donors. General study results and limits: Immune exposure information comprised only CMV serostatus. Later on, a genetic analysis was performed. It linked a missense variant in DCLRE1C with V- and J-gene trimming of TCR beta.

Use of 60 Vbeta and 13 Jbeta primers characterized the PCR. Using immunoSEQ multiplex PCR, the repertoire was profiled, and TCRdb retains in-frame clones only, with some absent. The sample contains around 94,000 clones, approximately 80% of which appear only once. A note on this clone: Its antigen is unknown.

The sequence derives from a male donor in good health and CMV-seropositive. The material sequenced was PBMCs.

The CDR3 DNA sequence: TGTGCCAGTAGTCCTACAGGTCCGAAGACCCAGTACTTC. This encodes CASSPTGPKTQYF. V usage is TRBV19 and J usage is TRBJ2-5; D might be TRBD1 (5 bases). CDR1 and CDR2 (germline): LNHDA, SQIVND (reference sequence). This CDR3 contains 13 residues. Trimming pared 5 bases from V and 6 bases from J, leaving 13 bases between.